This T cell receptor (beta chain) was captured in a study of OX40 agonist ivuxolimab in advanced cancers. Study-level information: All patients had ivuxolimab intravenously every 2 weeks at 0.01 to 10 mg/kg.

Study observations and caveats: Among the lowest levels of clonal expansion were found in partial responders at 0.1-3.0 mg/kg. More expanded clones were seen, on average, in CD8+ T cells than in CD4+.

This CDR3 is 14 amino acids long. V lost 3 bases to trimming and J lost 7 bases; unmatched junction nucleotides: 7. The V gene's germline CDR1 is MDHEN and CDR2 SYDVKM. Sequencing used immunoSEQ multiplex PCR; TCRdb keeps in-frame clones, though not all of them. Here the sample spans nearly 110,000 clones, 90% being singletons. Regarding this clone: Its antigen remains unidentified.

Autoimmune disease history or systemic immunosuppression was exclusionary. Material: CD4+ or CD8+ T cells sorted from blood, obtained in a trial of the OX40 agonist ivuxolimab. The sequence derives from an adult with an advanced solid tumor such as melanoma, head and neck, liver or kidney cancer. The chain recombines TRBV28 with TRBJ2-7, with 9 bases lining up with TRBD2. CDR3 bases: TGTGCCAGCAGTTTCGGCGGGGGGGCCCGGGAGCAGTACTTC. Its translation is CASSFGGGAREQYF.